Each of the 8 T cell receptor beta chains below was sequenced from the same sample in a study of brain T cells in children with intractable seizures. Some clones are missing from TCRdb's copy, which holds only in-frame ones; the method was immunoSEQ multiplex PCR. The table shows tens of thousands of clones, with about 92% occurring only once. Material: peripheral blood, obtained at surgery. The origin of the receptors is a boy under two years old with tuberous sclerosis and intractable seizures.

This clone was seen a handful of times. This chain uses TRBV5-1 with TRBJ1-1, with D possibly TRBD1 on 5 matching bases. The CDR3 runs 13 residues. CDR1 and CDR2 (germline): SGHRS, YFSETQ. Trimming stripped 5 bases from V and 4 bases from J, with 12 bases between. CDR3 DNA sequence: TGCGCCAGCAGGGGCCCCGGGGGCACTGAAGCTTTCTTT. Translated, it gives CASRGPGGTEAFF.

The J gene is TRBJ1-6, the V gene TRBV27; perhaps TRBD1 as D (6 bases). The V gene's germline CDR1 is MNHEY and CDR2 SMNVEV (reference sequence). V was pared by 8 bases and J by 10 bases, with 15 bases between. This CDR3 contains 13 residues. CDR3 loop: CASRTVNGSPLHF. The CDR3, as DNA: TGTGCCAGCCGGACAGTGAACGGATCACCCCTCCACTTT.

This clone showed up just once. The chain carries TRBV3-1 (or the pseudogene TRBV3-2) and TRBJ2-7, with no clear D. CDR1 LGHDT and CDR2 YNNKEL come from the germline V gene (reference sequence). The V gene lost 1 base and the J gene lost 5 bases, with 9 bases spanning the gap. The CDR3 is 13 residues long. CDR3 bases: TGTGCCAGCAGCCAAGGTCAAGGGAACGAGCAGTACTTC. This encodes CASSQGQGNEQYF.

The chain has TRBV3-1 (or the pseudogene TRBV3-2) and TRBJ2-5, with D possibly TRBD2 on 6 matching bases. This CDR3 comprises 15 residues. Germline-derived CDR1 and CDR2 are LGHDT and YNNKEL (reference sequence). Trimming left V 8 bases short and J 0 bases short, with 16 bases between. CDR3 sequence: CASRPGDSDQETQYF. CDR3 coding DNA: TGTGCCAGCCGTCCGGGAGATTCCGACCAAGAGACCCAGTACTTC.

DNA of the CDR3: TGTGCCAGCAGCGTAGTCGAGGACAGGGGTTTTCACGAGCAGTACTTC. Translation gives CASSVVEDRGFHEQYF. The chain links TRBV9 to TRBJ2-7, with 9 bases fitting TRBD1. The CDR3 runs to 16 residues. V gave up 0 bases and J gave up 5 bases; unmatched junction bases: 9. Per the germline V gene, CDR1 is SGDLS and CDR2 is YYNGEE.

The chain couples TRBV19 to TRBJ2-5, with D possibly being TRBD1 (6 bases). CDR1 and CDR2 (germline): LNHDA, SQIVND (reference sequence). V lost 7 bases to trimming and J lost 2 bases, with 11 bases between them. The CDR3 spans 13 residues. CDR3 in amino acids: CASNQGRQETQYF. The CDR3 bases are TGTGCCAGTAATCAGGGGCGTCAAGAGACCCAGTACTTC. Full variable domain (outside the CDR3, taken from reference TRBV19 and TRBJ2-5): DGGITQSPKYLFRKEGQNVTLSCEQNLNHDAMYWYRQDPGQGLRLIYYSQIVNDFQKGDIAEGYSVSREKKESFPLTVTSAQKNPTAFYLCASNQGRQETQYFGPGTRLLVL.

The rearrangement uses TRBV7-9 and TRBJ2-1; no firm D call. Germline CDR1 and CDR2: SEHNR and FQNEAQ (reference sequence). The CDR3 runs 12 residues. The germline V and J ends were trimmed by 0 bases and 8 bases, with 5 bases remaining between them. The CDR3 nucleotides read TGTGCCAGCAGCTTAGCGATGCATGAGCAGTTCTTC. Its protein product is CASSLAMHEQFF.

The chain combines TRBV4-2 with TRBJ2-1; D is unresolved. The CDR3 extends over 16 amino acids. V was shortened by 0 bases and J by 4 bases, with 13 bases between the two germline ends. Germline-derived CDR1 and CDR2 are LGHNA and YNFKEQ. The CDR3 is CASSQDSQRIYNEQFF. The DNA for the CDR3 is TGTGCCAGCAGCCAAGATTCACAGAGAATTTACAATGAGCAGTTCTTC.